The clone carrying this T cell receptor (beta chain) has a handful of counts. What it binds is not known. It was healthy bone marrow donors who served as donors. PCR involved 60 Vbeta and 13 Jbeta primers. Per the original methods: The authors later counted roughly 76 million unique TCR beta chains, 9.5 million to 11 million of them shared. The repertoire was sequenced with immunoSEQ multiplex PCR; TCRdb's copy has only in-frame clones and lacks some. That table supplies the V and J calls and clone size; D and trimming were determined from the DNA. The table has about 200,000 clones, about four fifths seen once. The data derive from a study of cytomegalovirus exposure and HLA in healthy donors. Findings of the study overall: In vitro experiments confirmed that a few CMV-associated chains were specific for CMV antigens. Judged likely to be a sequencing artifact was a cluster of highly shared sequence variants.

With 1 base removed from V and 4 bases from J, the gap between germline ends came to 4 bases. The CDR3 is 12 amino acids. From germline, CDR1 is SGHDN and CDR2 FVKESK. The sample consisted of PBMCs. This chain connects TRBV14 to TRBJ2-5, with D hard to call. This TCR derives from a woman between 40 and 55 years old in good health and CMV-seronegative. Here the CDR3 DNA reads TGTGCCAGCAGCCAAGGCGGAGAGACCCAGTACTTC. As protein: CASSQGGETQYF.